This TCR beta chain was sequenced for a study of blood T cell repertoires in COVID-19 (dated by TCRdb to the early 2020s). The study in broad terms: Samples from collaborators originated in the United States, Italy and Spain and spanned both the acute and convalescent phases of COVID-19. The prospective study material was composed of cDNA or gDNA derived from T cells, B-cell-depleted T cells, or PBMCs. Subjects who had been exposed to COVID-19, were actively infected with it, or had recovered from it provided the deeply sampled blood TCRbeta repertoires that made up the dataset. The repertoires were released in a freely available public database meant as a resource for research on the immune response to SARS-CoV-2. The samples were drawn from the first 160 participants of the ongoing ImmuneRACE study and from 950 to 1,500 subjects provided by 6 global collaborators. The sample metadata nearly always contained a de-identified subject ID, COVID-19 status, age in years and sex. Where available, HLA class I and class II types were obtained from metadata supplied by the sample provider rather than from assay-based typing. Broad study findings and their caveats: Clinical and demographic metadata were provided uncurated, with the amount varying by source and participant.

Counted from cysteine to phenylalanine, this CDR3 has 12 amino acids. Only the CDR3 part of the read is kept: 36 bases, read in frame from the first base. Unmatched junction bases come to 12, with V trimmed by 8 bases and J by 13 bases. CDR1 MNHNY and CDR2 SVGAGI are derived from the germline V gene (reference sequence). TCRbeta CDR3 regions were amplified from genomic DNA by means of the immunoSEQ Assay, a bias-controlled multiplex PCR. Turning to the authors' computational methods: The number of nucleated cells in each sample was estimated by amplification of reference gene primers within the assay. Sequence reads were collapsed and filtered to measure the absolute abundance of every unique TCRbeta CDR3 rearrangement. For each sample, productive Simpson clonality was calculated as the square root of Simpson's diversity index over productive rearrangements. TCRdb carries this immuneACCESS record with in-frame sequences only. Its versions omit some clonotypes, under half of them owing to an unresolved V gene in the studies checked, with the rest unexplained. The V and J calls and clone size come from that table; D and trimming were worked out from the DNA. For this sample there are approximately 81,000 clones; 91% appear just once. 1.9% of the sample is held by the ten biggest clonotypes.

Whole blood was collected in K2EDTA tubes by collaborating institutions according to the institutions' own protocols. For TCRbeta analysis, collaborators shipped samples as frozen whole blood, isolated PBMCs, or DNA extracted from either of those sample types. On this clone: The specificity of this receptor is unknown. Base qualities are not at hand, and no much larger clone is one base apart.

The receptor was isolated from a woman between 45 and 60 years old in a cohort sampled during active COVID-19. The rearranged chain carries TRBV6-6 and TRBJ2-7; 9 bases in the junction line up with TRBD2. The sample consisted of peripheral blood. The DNA is as follows: TGTGCCAGCGGACATAATAGCGGGAGCGCTTACTTC. The translation is CASGHNSGSAYF.